Shown below are 29 T cell receptor beta chains from a single sample sequenced in a study of cytomegalovirus exposure and HLA in healthy donors. The PCR ran on 60 Vbeta and 13 Jbeta primers. Sequencing used immunoSEQ multiplex PCR; TCRdb keeps in-frame clones, though not all of them. The sample consists of fewer than 85,000 clones, approximately 80% of them appearing once. Material: PBMCs. Receptors were obtained from a man between 65 and 85 years old in good health and CMV-seropositive.

The chain joins TRBV6-5 to TRBJ1-4, with 9 bases that match TRBD1. The CDR3 totals 15 residues. The J segment lost 7 bases and the V segment lost 4 bases, leaving 7 bases of the junction unmatched. Germline assignment: CDR1 MNHEY and CDR2 SVGAGI. The CDR3 DNA reads TGTGCCAGCAGTTTACAGGGGGCGCTGAGTGAAAAACTGTTTTTT. Translated, it gives CASSLQGALSEKLFF.

This sequence joins TRBV4-1 and TRBJ2-5; TRBD2 matches 7 bases. J was trimmed by 5 bases and V by 1 base; bases with no gene match: 13. The CDR3 spans 17 residues. Germline V lookup: CDR1 MGHRA, CDR2 YSYEKL. In DNA form, the CDR3 reads TGCGCCAGCAGCCAAGTCCCTAGCGGCTATCACGGGGAGACCCAGTACTTC. Protein sequence: CASSQVPSGYHGETQYF.

The gene calls are TRBV7-9 and TRBJ1-2, with TRBD1 matching 8 bases. This CDR3 has 12 residues. Germline V gives CDR1 SEHNR, CDR2 FQNEAQ (reference sequence). The V gene end was trimmed by 4 bases and the J gene end by 8 bases; junction bases not matched to a gene: 3. CDR3 residues: CASSYGTGGYTF. The CDR3 DNA reads TGTGCCAGCAGCTACGGGACAGGCGGCTACACCTTC. The full variable domain, completed using reference TRBV7-9 and TRBJ1-2, is DTGVSQNPRHKITKRGQNVTFRCDPISEHNRLYWYRQTLGQGPEFLTYFQNEAQLEKSRLLSDRFSAERPKGSFSTLEIQRTEQGDSAMYLCASSYGTGGYTFGSGTRLTVV.

This rearrangement joins TRBV4-3 to TRBJ2-6, with TRBD1 matching over 9 bases. This CDR3 has 17 amino acids. V lost 4 bases to trimming and J lost 4 bases; unmatched junction nucleotides: 8. Germline CDR1 LGHNA, CDR2 YSLEER. DNA for the CDR3: TGCGCCAGCAGCCCGGACAGGGGAAGTTCCGGGGCCAACGTCCTGACTTTC. Translating gives CASSPDRGSSGANVLTF.

V usage is TRBV29-1 and J usage is TRBJ2-1, with TRBD2 matching 11 bases. Losses at the gene ends were 4 bases for V and 8 bases for J; bases not matched to a gene: 19. Per germline, CDR1 SQVTM and CDR2 ANQGSEA. The CDR3 totals 18 residues. CDR3 DNA sequence: TGCAGCGTTGTACTAGCGGGAGTTTCAAGGGACGTTCTCGATGAGCAGTTCTTC. It translates to CSVVLAGVSRDVLDEQFF.

The CDR3 DNA follows: TGCGCCAGCAGCCCAGCAGGGTCAACTAATGAAAAACTGTTTTTT. Its protein product is CASSPAGSTNEKLFF. The chain employs TRBV4-1 and TRBJ1-4; maybe TRBD1 (5 bases). With 4 bases removed from V and 0 bases from J, the gap between germline ends came to 9 bases. This CDR3 has 15 amino acids. CDR1 and CDR2 (germline): MGHRA, YSYEKL.

The chain couples TRBV9 to TRBJ1-6; D may be TRBD1 (5 bases). The CDR3 is 13 residues long. Germline CDR1 is SGDLS and CDR2 is YYNGEE. V lost 3 bases and J 8 bases, leaving 9 bases between the germline ends. Written as DNA, the CDR3 is TGTGCCAGCAGCGGCCAGGGCCATTCACCCCTCCACTTT. It encodes CASSGQGHSPLHF. Full variable domain (outside the CDR3, taken from reference TRBV9 and TRBJ1-6): DSGVTQTPKHLITATGQRVTLRCSPRSGDLSVYWYQQSLDQGLQFLIQYYNGEERAKGNILERFSAQQFPDLHSELNLSSLELGDSALYFCASSGQGHSPLHFGNGTRLTVT.

The chain links TRBV30 to TRBJ2-1; 8 bases are a match to TRBD2. Germline loops: CDR1 GTSNPN, CDR2 SVGIG (reference sequence). V lost 7 bases and J lost 5; bases outside the gene matches: 7. The CDR3 loop spans 13 amino acids. CDR3 protein: CASGTRTDNEQFF. In DNA, the CDR3 is TGTGCCTCCGGGACTAGGACAGACAATGAGCAGTTCTTC. Full variable domain (outside the CDR3, taken from reference TRBV30 and TRBJ2-1): SQTIHQWPATLVQPVGSPLSLECTVEGTSNPNLYWYRQAAGRGLQLLFYSVGIGQISSEVPQNLSASRPQDRQFILSSKKLLLSDSGFYLCASGTRTDNEQFFGPGTRLTVL.

The CDR3: CASSPQDRANYGYTF. CDR3 bases: TGTGCCAGCAGTCCCCAGGACAGAGCTAACTATGGCTACACCTTC. The chain has TRBV28 and TRBJ1-2, with D maybe TRBD1 (6 bases). This CDR3 region has 15 residues. Germline CDR1 and CDR2: MDHEN and SYDVKM. V shed 5 bases and J shed 0 bases, with 13 bases lying between them.

This clone was counted only a few times. This chain connects TRBV29-1 to TRBJ1-3, with D tentatively TRBD1 (6 bases). The CDR3 is 14 residues long. Trimming took off 4 bases at V and 8 bases at J, with 18 bases between the two ends. Germline V gene sequence: CDR1 SQVTM, CDR2 ANQGSEA. The CDR3 is CSVVRRVPGDTIYF. CDR3 DNA sequence: TGCAGCGTTGTCAGACGGGTACCAGGGGACACCATATATTTT.

The chain links TRBV28 to TRBJ1-2; D possibly corresponds to TRBD1 (5 bases). CDR1 is MDHEN, CDR2 SYDVKM, per germline. V gave up 6 bases and J gave up 4 bases, with 9 bases separating them. This CDR3 is built from 12 residues. The chain's CDR3 is CASRTVSYGYTF. As DNA, the CDR3 is TGTGCCAGCAGGACAGTGAGCTATGGCTACACCTTC.

V usage is TRBV28 and J usage is TRBJ2-3; 8 bases agree with TRBD2. This CDR3 contains 14 residues. Trimming at V came to 7 bases and at J to 1 base, leaving 4 bases not matched to a gene. Germline CDR1 MDHEN, CDR2 SYDVKM. CDR3 sequence: CASIPAGGTDTQYF. In nucleotides, the CDR3 is TGTGCCAGCATCCCAGCGGGAGGCACAGATACGCAGTATTTT.

The V gene is TRBV10-3, the J gene TRBJ2-7; 7 bases are a match to TRBD1. The CDR3 covers 12 residues. Per germline, CDR1 ENHRY and CDR2 SYGVKD. Unmatched junction bases numbered 4, after V lost 5 bases and J lost 6 bases. The CDR3 loop is CAISTTGLEQYF. CDR3 DNA sequence: TGTGCCATCAGTACGACAGGGCTCGAGCAGTACTTC.

This clone was observed a few times. The gene calls are TRBV10-3 and TRBJ2-7; TRBD1 aligns across 12 bases. This CDR3 has 13 amino acids. Unmatched junction bases numbered 3, after V lost 7 bases and J lost 5 bases. The V gene's germline CDR1 is ENHRY and CDR2 SYGVKD. The CDR3 region has the DNA TGTGCCATCAAGGGACAGGGGGCAGACGAGCAGTACTTC. It yields the protein CAIKGQGADEQYF.

CDR3 loop: CASSRTGGNQPQHF. CDR3 nucleotides: TGCGCCAGCAGCCGGACAGGGGGCAATCAGCCCCAGCATTTT. The V gene is TRBV4-1, the J gene TRBJ1-5; TRBD1 agrees at 9 bases. The CDR3 sequence is 14 residues long. The V and J ends lost 4 bases and 2 bases, in that order; junction bases with no gene match: 0. The germline CDR1 and CDR2 sequences are MGHRA and YSYEKL.

The V and J genes are TRBV28 and TRBJ1-1, with 7 bases fitting TRBD1. Germline-derived CDR1 and CDR2 are MDHEN and SYDVKM. V dropped 4 bases and J dropped 4; count of bases not matched to a gene: 6. CDR3 length: 14 residues. CDR3 nucleotides: TGTGCCAGCAGTTCACCCGACAGGGCCACTGAAGCTTTCTTT. It is translated as CASSSPDRATEAFF.

The rearrangement uses TRBV5-1 and TRBJ2-7; 7 positions match TRBD1. J was trimmed by 0 bases and V by 4 bases; bases with no gene match: 7. Germline V gives CDR1 SGHRS, CDR2 YFSETQ. The CDR3 totals 15 residues. CDR3 sequence reads: CASSLQGPSSYEQYF. CDR3 in DNA: TGCGCCAGCAGCCTACAGGGGCCGAGCTCCTACGAGCAGTACTTC. Full variable domain (remainder filled in from reference TRBV5-1 and TRBJ2-7): KAGVTQTPRYLIKTRGQQVTLSCSPISGHRSVSWYQQTPGQGLQFLFEYFSETQRNKGNFPGRFSGRQFSNSRSEMNVSTLELGDSALYLCASSLQGPSSYEQYFGPGTRLTVT.

V gene TRBV18 combines with J gene TRBJ1-5; D possibly corresponds to TRBD1 (5 bases). The CDR3 sequence is 14 residues long. Germline CDR1 is KGHSH and CDR2 is LQKENI. V lost 3 bases and J 5 bases, leaving 11 bases between the germline ends. In nucleotides, the CDR3 is TGTGCCAGCTCACCCGGCAGGGAGGATCAGCCCCAGCATTTT. This translates into CASSPGREDQPQHF.

The genes are TRBV30 and TRBJ2-5; 10 nucleotides agree with TRBD1. The CDR3 is made up of 14 amino acids. The trim removed 3 bases at V and 4 bases at J, leaving 5 bases unmatched. The germline gives CDR1 GTSNPN, CDR2 SVGIG (reference sequence). This CDR3 reads CAWRGQGLRETQYF. The CDR3 DNA reads TGTGCCTGGAGGGGACAGGGGCTACGAGAGACCCAGTACTTC.

The chain employs TRBV4-1 and TRBJ1-1; no reliable D call. The CDR3 has 13 residues. Germline V CDR1 and CDR2: MGHRA, YSYEKL. V dropped 1 base and J dropped 6 bases, with 9 bases sitting between them. CDR3 DNA sequence: TGCGCCAGCAGCCAAGTCGTCCGGGCTGAAGCTTTCTTT. It yields the protein CASSQVVRAEAFF.

J is TRBJ1-2 and V is TRBV5-8; TRBD1 matches 8 bases. V gave up 2 bases and J gave up 4 bases; unmatched junction bases: 4. The CDR3 spans 14 residues. From germline, CDR1 is SGHTS and CDR2 YDEGEE. CDR3 sequence: CASSLNRGIYGYTF. DNA of the CDR3: TGTGCCAGCAGCTTAAACAGGGGGATCTATGGCTACACCTTC.

The chain carries TRBV5-1 and TRBJ1-1; TRBD1 agrees at 7 bases. Trimming took 0 bases from V and 10 from J; bases not matched to a gene: 6. This CDR3 is built from 13 residues. The germline gives CDR1 SGHRS, CDR2 YFSETQ. CDR3 coding DNA: TGCGCCAGCAGCTTGGATGGGGGACAGCCAGCTTTCTTT. As protein: CASSLDGGQPAFF.

This chain links TRBV14 with TRBJ2-7; 8 bases map to TRBD1. The germline V gene encodes CDR1 SGHDN and CDR2 FVKESK. J gave up 2 bases and V 5 bases, and 5 bases lay outside the gene matches. The CDR3 sequence is 14 residues long. CDR3 DNA: TGTGCCAGCAGCACCTGGGACAGGACCTACGAGCAGTACTTC. Translated: CASSTWDRTYEQYF.

V and J are TRBV10-3 and TRBJ1-2, with 9 bases that match TRBD1. V was pared by 3 bases and J by 6 bases, with 5 bases of the junction left unmatched. The CDR3 runs to 14 residues. Germline values: CDR1 ENHRY, CDR2 SYGVKD. The CDR3 DNA reads TGTGCCATCAGTGACCAAACAGGGGGCGATGGCTACACCTTC. Translated, it gives CAISDQTGGDGYTF.

This rearrangement joins TRBV10-1 to TRBJ2-5; D uncertain. Trimming removed 1 base at V and 2 bases at J, with 5 bases between. The CDR3 is made up of 13 amino acids. Germline V lookup: CDR1 WNHNN, CDR2 SYGVQD (reference sequence). The CDR3 is CASSELAQETQYF. The CDR3 DNA reads as TGCGCCAGCAGTGAGTTAGCTCAAGAGACCCAGTACTTC.

The DNA for the CDR3 is TGTGCCAGCAGAGGTACAGGACCTATGTACACTGAAGCTTTCTTT. This encodes CASRGTGPMYTEAFF. V gene TRBV2 combines with J gene TRBJ1-1; D perhaps matches TRBD1 (5 bases). The CDR3 consists of 15 residues. Per germline, CDR1 SNHLY and CDR2 FYNNEI. V was shortened by 6 bases and J by 3 bases, with 17 bases between the two germline ends.

J is TRBJ2-7 and V is TRBV7-9; 9 positions agree with TRBD2. V lost 0 bases and J lost 3; bases outside the gene matches: 3. This CDR3 contains 15 residues. Germline V gene lookup returns CDR1 SEHNR and CDR2 FQNEAQ (reference sequence). CDR3: CASSLAGTSSYEQYF. The CDR3 bases are TGTGCCAGCAGCTTAGCTGGGACTAGCAGCTACGAGCAGTACTTC.

In this sample, this clone turned up many times. V usage is TRBV21-1 and J usage is TRBJ2-7; the table names TRBD2, a call not compared with the DNA. TRBV21-1 is tagged as a pseudogene. The CDR3 contains 20 residues. DNA for the CDR3: TGTGCCAGCAGCAACCCCCCCGGGACTAGCGGGAGACCCTGCTCCTACGAGCAGTACTTC. Its translation is CASSNPPGTSGRPCSYEQYF.

V is TRBV2 and J is TRBJ2-7; D perhaps matches TRBD2 (5 bases). V dropped 2 bases and J dropped 4 bases, with 12 bases sitting between them. CDR3 length: 14 amino acids. Looked up from germline, CDR1 is SNHLY and CDR2 is FYNNEI. The CDR3 nucleotides are TGTGCCAGCAGTGAAATTTTCCGGGGTTACGAGCAGTACTTC. Translating gives CASSEIFRGYEQYF.